The sequence of this T cell receptor beta chain was determined in a study of blood T cell repertoires in COVID-19. Study-level information: The origin of the acute and convalescent COVID-19 samples was the United States, Italy and Spain.

How the authors handled the data: Counts of nucleated cells, estimated from reference gene primer amplification, were obtained. Only in-frame clones appear in the TCRdb table, and some are missing; sequencing was by immunoSEQ multiplex PCR. That table is the source of V, J and clone size, and D and trimming were worked out from the DNA. The repertoire includes 350,000 to 450,000 clones, 70% to 90% of them detected once, and 1.4% sits in the top ten. V trimming: 10 bases; J trimming: 0 bases; junction bases outside the gene matches: 5. CDR3 length: 13 residues. Germline CDR1 is LNHDA and CDR2 is SQIVND (reference sequence). Participants, about 18 to 90 years old, spanned more than 20 US areas.

This chain uses TRBV19 with TRBJ2-5, with 7 bases fitting TRBD2. Sample: PBMCs or T cells enriched from blood (not recorded which). The TCR comes from a woman under 30 who had been exposed to COVID-19. The CDR3, as DNA: TGTGCCACCTCCGGGGGGTACCAAGAGACCCAGTACTTC. Protein: CATSGGYQETQYF.